This TCR beta chain was captured by sequencing in a study of beta chain features in type 1 diabetes. CDR1 SGHNT and CDR2 YYREEE come from the germline V gene (reference sequence). The CDR3 runs 15 residues. The junction had 1 base not matched to a gene; V was cut back by 3 bases and J by 0 bases. Study observations and caveats: TCRB CDR3s were moderately but significantly shorter in Type 1 diabetes patients in all four CD4+ subsets. Any HLA-type effect on TCRB rearrangement remained unresolved here.

TCRB transcripts that were expressed got sequenced, as all of the isolated RNA had been reverse transcribed. Measured with immunoSEQ multiplex PCR; TCRdb has only the in-frame clones, and not every one. The repertoire has some 350,000 clones, roughly 13% of them found once; the top ten carry about 0.016%. In its sample, this clone was seen a few times. What it binds is not known. The receptor was isolated from a woman in her late teens or twenties with type 1 diabetes. The chain is built from TRBV5-4 and TRBJ1-4, with 8 bases aligning to TRBD1. The sequenced sample consisted of naive CD4+ T cells from blood. The DNA of the CDR3 is TGTGCCAGCAGCTCGACAGGGGCAACTAATGAAAAACTGTTTTTT. It is translated as CASSSTGATNEKLFF.